This T cell receptor beta chain came from a study of shared clonotypes between healthy human individuals. This CDR3 contains 15 residues. V dropped 4 bases and J dropped 4; count of bases not matched to a gene: 9. Per the germline V gene, CDR1 is ENHRY and CDR2 is SYGVKD. TCRdb's table, derived via immunoSEQ multiplex PCR, lists solely in-frame clones and lacks some. The repertoire consists of a few million clones, with around nine tenths occurring once and the leading ten covering roughly 0.14%. The V call is TRBV10-3, the J call TRBJ2-5; 7 bases align to TRBD2. The receptor was isolated from a man aged 18 to 29 in good health. The specimen was naive CD4+ T cells sorted from blood. Subset in this sample: CD45RA+ positively selected. In DNA, the CDR3 is TGTGCCATCAGTGTGAGTCGGGGGGACGGAGAGACCCAGTACTTC. Protein: CAISVSRGDGETQYF.